Shown below are 11 T cell receptor beta chains from a single sample sequenced in a study of technical replicates of blood from a handful of donors. Sequencing was performed with immunoSEQ multiplex PCR; in TCRdb, only in-frame clones are kept and a portion is missing. Counted here are more than 65,000 clones, 88% occurring once; the ten biggest clones make up 4.6%. What was sequenced was PBMCs. These receptors all stem from a human donor in good health. Some clones in this sample may be carry-over from other donors' samples.

The genes are TRBV6-6 and TRBJ2-3; a weak D match, TRBD1 (6 bases). V was cut by 6 bases and J by 4 bases, with 8 bases left in between. The CDR3 sequence is 12 residues long. Germline loops: CDR1 MNHNY, CDR2 SVGAGI (reference sequence). The CDR3 region is CASRTGSDTQYF. CDR3 nucleotides: TGTGCCAGCAGAACAGGGTCAGATACGCAGTATTTT.

The chain uses TRBV7-3 and TRBJ2-7; 7 bases fit TRBD2. CDR1 is SGHTA and CDR2 is FQGTGA in the germline V gene. V lost 5 bases to trimming and J lost 1 base; unmatched junction nucleotides: 2. This CDR3 is built from 13 residues. The CDR3 reads CASSIAGSYEQYF. The CDR3 DNA sequence: TGTGCCAGCAGCATAGCGGGTTCCTACGAGCAGTACTTC.

The chain recombines TRBV6-5 with TRBJ1-3; D not certain. V was trimmed by 2 bases and J by 0 bases, leaving 8 bases between them. CDR3 length: 15 amino acids. Looked up from germline, CDR1 is MNHEY and CDR2 is SVGAGI. CDR3 loop: CASSYDGNSGNTIYF. For the CDR3, the DNA is TGTGCCAGCAGTTACGACGGGAACTCTGGAAACACCATATATTTT.

The gene calls are TRBV11-2 and TRBJ2-7; D possibly corresponds to TRBD1 (6 bases). V lost 6 bases, J lost 4 bases, and 16 bases lay in between. The CDR3 consists of 14 residues. CDR1 and CDR2 (germline): SGHAT, FQNNGV. The CDR3 reads CASSPPGTLYEQYF. The CDR3 DNA reads as TGTGCCAGCAGTCCCCCTGGGACACTATACGAGCAGTACTTC. Combining the CDR3 with reference TRBV11-2 and TRBJ2-7 gives the whole variable domain EAGVAQSPRYKIIEKRQSVAFWCNPISGHATLYWYQQILGQGPKLLIQFQNNGVVDDSQLPKDRFSAERLKGVDSTLKIQPAKLEDSAVYLCASSPPGTLYEQYFGPGTRLTVT.

The chain joins TRBV27 to TRBJ2-5; a possible D gene is TRBD1 (6 bases). Looked up from germline, CDR1 is MNHEY and CDR2 is SMNVEV (reference sequence). V shed 3 bases and J shed 5 bases, with 16 bases lying between them. The length of the CDR3 is 15 residues. CDR3 nucleotide sequence: TGTGCCAGCAGTTTTACCCCAGGGGTCGCGGAGACCCAGTACTTC. It is translated as CASSFTPGVAETQYF.

The genes are TRBV5-6 and TRBJ1-1; D is undetermined. Germline V CDR1 and CDR2: SGHDT, YYEEEE. V was cut by 7 bases and J by 2 bases, with 18 bases left in between. The CDR3 totals 15 residues. The CDR3 is CASGLVGRENTEAFF. CDR3 DNA sequence: TGTGCCAGCGGGTTGGTTGGGAGGGAAAACACTGAAGCTTTCTTT.

This chain uses TRBV7-9 with TRBJ2-3, with D perhaps TRBD2 (7 bases). This CDR3 comprises 15 residues. Deletions cut 5 bases from V and 6 bases from J, with 18 bases between. Germline V gene data show CDR1 as SEHNR and CDR2 as FQNEAQ (reference sequence). This CDR3 reads CASSAGAGVKDTQYF. DNA for the CDR3: TGTGCCAGCAGCGCGGGGGCGGGGGTAAAGGATACGCAGTATTTT.

The chain joins TRBV18 to TRBJ2-7; TRBD2 might be the D (5 bases). The V gene's germline CDR1 is KGHSH and CDR2 LQKENI. This CDR3 is built from 16 residues. V was cut by 3 bases and J by 6 bases, with 21 bases left in between. As DNA, the CDR3 is TGTGCCAGCTCACCGTTGGGATACGGGGATCGACTCGAGCAGTACTTC. Protein: CASSPLGYGDRLEQYF.

This chain joins TRBV4-1 and TRBJ2-7, with D perhaps TRBD1 (6 bases). Trimming took off 3 bases at V and 1 base at J, with 13 bases between the two ends. The germline CDR1 and CDR2 sequences are MGHRA and YSYEKL. This CDR3 is built from 15 residues. DNA of the CDR3: TGCGCCAGCAGCCAGACCCGGGACACGTCCTACGAGCAGTACTTC. The encoded protein is CASSQTRDTSYEQYF.

The chain carries TRBV11-2 and TRBJ2-3; 7 nucleotides line up with TRBD2. The CDR3 contains 15 residues. Germline trimming cut 2 bases from V and 5 bases from J; bases unmatched to any gene: 7. CDR1 and CDR2 (germline): SGHAT, FQNNGV. This chain's CDR3 is CASSLRFSGGDTQYF. CDR3 coding DNA: TGTGCCAGCAGCTTAAGGTTCTCGGGGGGAGATACGCAGTATTTT.

The rearrangement uses TRBV11-2 and TRBJ2-7; no clear D gene. The germline CDR1 and CDR2 sequences are SGHAT and FQNNGV. This CDR3 is 12 amino acids long. V lost 1 base and J lost 5, with 6 bases in between. The CDR3 spells CASSLARHEQYF. The CDR3 DNA reads TGTGCCAGCAGCTTAGCTAGGCACGAGCAGTACTTC.